Listed below are T cell receptor beta chains from one sample, sequenced in a study of OX40 agonist ivuxolimab in advanced cancers. TCRdb's copy holds only in-frame clones and misses some; the assay was immunoSEQ multiplex PCR. The sample consists of roughly 66,000 clones, under 85% of them appearing once. The sequencing here drew on CD4+ or CD8+ T cells sorted from blood, taken in a trial of the OX40 agonist ivuxolimab. The receptors stem from an adult with an advanced solid tumor such as melanoma, head and neck, liver or kidney cancer. Both conserved end residues are part of each CDR3. The D gene is left open where the match is weak. For some rows the clone size is stated as once, few or many, or as a class when expanded; others skip it.

D gene | J gene | clone size | V gene | CDR3 DNA | CDR3 protein
TRBD2 | TRBJ2-1 | . | TRBV4-1 | TGCGCCAGCAGGGAGCGGGAGGGCCCAGATGAGCAGTTCTTC | CASREREGPDEQFF
. | TRBJ2-1 | . | TRBV7-2 | TGTGCCAGCAGCTTAGGGGGCGCCCAGGAGGGTGAGCAGTTCTTC | CASSLGGAQEGEQFF
. | TRBJ1-2 | . | TRBV7-2 | TGTGCCAGCAGCTTAGTAGGCAGCGGCTATGGCTACACCTTC | CASSLVGSGYGYTF
. | TRBJ2-5 | . | TRBV5-4 | TGTGCCAGCAGCGAACCACAGGGGGGGCAAGAGACCCAGTACTTC | CASSEPQGGQETQYF
. | TRBJ1-1 | few | TRBV29-1 | TGCAGCGTTGGCGGGGGGCTTAGCACTGAAGCTTTCTTT | CSVGGGLSTEAFF
. | TRBJ2-7 | . | TRBV18 | TGTGCCAGCTCTCCCCCGTCCCACGAGCAGTACTTC | CASSPPSHEQYF
. | TRBJ1-5 | once | TRBV5-6 | TGTGCCAGCAGCTTGGTGTCGGAGGAAGGGTCCCAGCATTTT | CASSLVSEEGSQHF
TRBD1 | TRBJ1-5 | . | TRBV30 | TGTGCCTACCAGGCGGGACAGGGGTTTAGTCAGCCCCAGCATTTT | CAYQAGQGFSQPQHF
TRBD1 | TRBJ2-5 | once | TRBV7-2 | TGTGCCAGCAGCTTAGCCTCTACAGGGGTCGAGACCCAGTACTTC | CASSLASTGVETQYF
TRBD2 | TRBJ2-1 | . | TRBV7-3 | TGTGCCAGCAGTGTAGCGGGACCGTCCTACAATGAGCAGTTCTTC | CASSVAGPSYNEQFF
. | TRBJ2-4 | . | TRBV12-5 | TGTGCTAGTGGTTTCCAGGCACGTCGGGTTCAGTACTTC | CASGFQARRVQYF
TRBD1 | TRBJ1-5 | . | TRBV19 | TGTGCCAGTAGTATTTCGACAGGGTCGGTTCAGCCCCAGCATTTT | CASSISTGSVQPQHF
TRBD2 | TRBJ2-3 | . | TRBV15 | TGTGCCACCAGCAGAGATCGGGGGGGAGCCGGAGATACGCAGTATTTT | CATSRDRGGAGDTQYF
TRBD1 | TRBJ1-3 | . | TRBV19 | TGTGCCAGTAGTGGACAGGGGGGGCGAGGAAACACCATATATTTT | CASSGQGGRGNTIYF
. | TRBJ1-1 | . | TRBV28 | TGTGCCAGCAGTTTCTACTTGGGGCGGGTCACTGAAGCTTTCTTT | CASSFYLGRVTEAFF
TRBD1 | TRBJ2-7 | . | TRBV5-4 | TGTGCCAGCAGCTTTCCAGACAGGGGGCACTACGAGCAGTACTTC | CASSFPDRGHYEQYF
TRBD2 | TRBJ2-3 | . | TRBV5-1 | TGCGCCAGCAGCACTAACCGACTAGCGGGAAGCACAGATACGCAGTATTTT | CASSTNRLAGSTDTQYF
. | TRBJ2-7 | . | TRBV5-1 | TGCGCCAGCAGCTTGGTGCCTGGGGGAAGCTCCTACGAGCAGTACTTC | CASSLVPGGSSYEQYF
TRBD2 | TRBJ2-1 | . | TRBV10-1 | TGCGCCAGCAGTCAACCCCCACTAGCGGAACAGTTCTTC | CASSQPPLAEQFF
TRBD1 | TRBJ2-1 | . | TRBV27 | TGTGCCAGCATCCCGACAGGGGGCCGGACGGGAGGCTCCTACAATGAGCAGTTCTTC | CASIPTGGRTGGSYNEQFF
TRBD2 | TRBJ2-1 | . | TRBV19 | TGTGCCAGTAGTGTTGCGGAGGGTCGGGGGGATGAGCAGTTCTTC | CASSVAEGRGDEQFF
. | TRBJ2-7 | . | TRBV6-5 | TGTGCCAGCCAAGATTTTACGTCGCCCGAGCAGTACTTC | CASQDFTSPEQYF
. | TRBJ1-2 | . | TRBV6-5 | TGTGCCAGCAACAAAGGGTATGGGGACTATGGCTACACCTTC | CASNKGYGDYGYTF
. | TRBJ2-7 | . | TRBV28 | TGTGCCAGCAGGCCTGACAATCTGAACAACGAGCAGTACTTC | CASRPDNLNNEQYF